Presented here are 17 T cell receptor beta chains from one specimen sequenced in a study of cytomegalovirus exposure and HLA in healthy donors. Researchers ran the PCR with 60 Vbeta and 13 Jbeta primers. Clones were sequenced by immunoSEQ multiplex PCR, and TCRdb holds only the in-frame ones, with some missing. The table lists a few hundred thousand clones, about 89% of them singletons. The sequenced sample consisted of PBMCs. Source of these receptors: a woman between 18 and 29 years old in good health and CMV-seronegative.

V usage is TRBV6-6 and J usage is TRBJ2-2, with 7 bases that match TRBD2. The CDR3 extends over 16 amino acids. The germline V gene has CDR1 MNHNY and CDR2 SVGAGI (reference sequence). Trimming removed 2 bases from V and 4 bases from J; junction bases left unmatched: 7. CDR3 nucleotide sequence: TGTGCCAGCAGTTACAATGGCGGGAGCGGCACCGGGGAGCTGTTTTTT. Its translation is CASSYNGGSGTGELFF.

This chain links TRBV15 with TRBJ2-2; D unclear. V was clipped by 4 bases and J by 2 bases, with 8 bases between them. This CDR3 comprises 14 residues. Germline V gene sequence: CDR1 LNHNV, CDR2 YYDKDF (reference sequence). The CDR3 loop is CATSTSLNTGELFF. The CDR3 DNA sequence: TGTGCCACCAGCACGTCGCTAAACACCGGGGAGCTGTTTTTT.

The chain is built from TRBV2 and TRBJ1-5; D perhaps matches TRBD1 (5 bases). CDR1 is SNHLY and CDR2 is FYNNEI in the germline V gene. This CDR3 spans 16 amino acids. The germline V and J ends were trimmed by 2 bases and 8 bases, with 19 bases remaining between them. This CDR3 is CASSEFGHLSGEPQHF. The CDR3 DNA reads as TGTGCCAGCAGTGAATTTGGACACCTCAGTGGAGAGCCCCAGCATTTT.

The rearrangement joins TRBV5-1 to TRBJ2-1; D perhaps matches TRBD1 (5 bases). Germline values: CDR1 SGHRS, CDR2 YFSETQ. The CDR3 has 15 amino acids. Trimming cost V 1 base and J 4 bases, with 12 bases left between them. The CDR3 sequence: CASSLSQGSYNEQFF. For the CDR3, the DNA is TGCGCCAGCAGCTTGTCGCAGGGCAGTTACAATGAGCAGTTCTTC.

CDR3 nucleotide sequence: TGTGCCAGCAGCAAAGGACAGGGGGCGAATGGCTACACCTTC. It is translated as CASSKGQGANGYTF. The genes are TRBV7-9 and TRBJ1-2; 11 nucleotides align to TRBD1. Germline values: CDR1 SEHNR, CDR2 FQNEAQ (reference sequence). V gave up 5 bases and J gave up 6 bases; unmatched junction bases: 5. This CDR3 is built from 14 residues.

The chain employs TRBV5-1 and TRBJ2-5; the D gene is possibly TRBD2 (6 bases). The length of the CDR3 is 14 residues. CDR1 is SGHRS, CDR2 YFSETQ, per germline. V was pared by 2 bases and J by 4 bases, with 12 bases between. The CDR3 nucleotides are TGCGCCAGCAGCTTAGGAGGGTTGGGAGAGACCCAGTACTTC. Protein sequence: CASSLGGLGETQYF.

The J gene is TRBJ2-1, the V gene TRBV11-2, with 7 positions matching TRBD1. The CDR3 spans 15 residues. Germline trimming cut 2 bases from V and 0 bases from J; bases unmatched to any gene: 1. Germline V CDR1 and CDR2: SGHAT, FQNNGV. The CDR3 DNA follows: TGTGCCAGCAGCTTAAGGGACAGCTCCTACAATGAGCAGTTCTTC. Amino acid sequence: CASSLRDSSYNEQFF.

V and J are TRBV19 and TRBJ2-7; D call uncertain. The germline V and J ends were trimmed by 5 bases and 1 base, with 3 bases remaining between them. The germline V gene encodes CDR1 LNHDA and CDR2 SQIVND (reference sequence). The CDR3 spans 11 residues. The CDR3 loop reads CASSQSYEQYF. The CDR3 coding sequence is TGTGCCAGTAGTCAGTCCTACGAGCAGTACTTC.

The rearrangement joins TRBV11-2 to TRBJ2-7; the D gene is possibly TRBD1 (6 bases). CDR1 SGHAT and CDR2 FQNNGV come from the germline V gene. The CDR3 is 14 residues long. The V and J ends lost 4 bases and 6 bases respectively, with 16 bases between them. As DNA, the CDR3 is TGTGCCAGCAGCTCTACAACAGGGCGCGGCGAGCAGTACTTC. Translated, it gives CASSSTTGRGEQYF.

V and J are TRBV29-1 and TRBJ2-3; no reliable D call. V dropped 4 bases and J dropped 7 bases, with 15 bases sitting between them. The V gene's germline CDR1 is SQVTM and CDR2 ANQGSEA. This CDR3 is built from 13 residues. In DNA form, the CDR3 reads TGCAGCGTTGGCCAGGTCCTTAGAAATACGCAGTATTTT. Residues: CSVGQVLRNTQYF.

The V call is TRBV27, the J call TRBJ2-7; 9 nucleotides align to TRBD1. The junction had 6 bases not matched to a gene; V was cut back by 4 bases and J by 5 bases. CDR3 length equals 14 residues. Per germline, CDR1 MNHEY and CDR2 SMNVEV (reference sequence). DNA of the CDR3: TGTGCCAGCAGTTCGGACAGGGGTTGGGACGAGCAGTACTTC. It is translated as CASSSDRGWDEQYF.

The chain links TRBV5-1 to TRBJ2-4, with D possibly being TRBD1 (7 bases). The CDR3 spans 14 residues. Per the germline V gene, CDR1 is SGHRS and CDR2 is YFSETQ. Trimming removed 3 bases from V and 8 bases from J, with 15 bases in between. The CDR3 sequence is CASSSQGGGDIQYF. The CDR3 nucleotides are TGCGCCAGCAGCTCTCAGGGGGGCGGAGACATTCAGTACTTC.

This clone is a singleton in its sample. CDR3 coding DNA: TGTGCCAGCAGTTTAACGGTGGGGCGTTATAGCAATCAGCCCCAGCATTTT. Translated, it gives CASSLTVGRYSNQPQHF. V gene TRBV11-2 combines with J gene TRBJ1-5; weak D call: TRBD1 (5 bases). V was clipped by 6 bases and J by 0 bases, with 18 bases between them. Germline loops: CDR1 SGHAT, CDR2 FQNNGV. The CDR3 extends over 17 amino acids.

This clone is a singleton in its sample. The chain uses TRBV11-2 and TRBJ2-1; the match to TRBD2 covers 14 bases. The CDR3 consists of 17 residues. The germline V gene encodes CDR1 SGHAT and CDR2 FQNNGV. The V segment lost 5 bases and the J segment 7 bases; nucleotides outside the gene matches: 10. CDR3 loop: CASSPTTGTSGSNEQFF. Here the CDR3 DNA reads TGTGCCAGCAGCCCCACTACCGGGACTAGCGGGAGTAATGAGCAGTTCTTC.

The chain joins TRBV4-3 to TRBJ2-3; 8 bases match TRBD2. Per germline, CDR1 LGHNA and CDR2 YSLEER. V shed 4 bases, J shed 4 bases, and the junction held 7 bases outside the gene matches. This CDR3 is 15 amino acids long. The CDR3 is CASSPRGGPADTQYF. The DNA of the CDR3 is TGCGCCAGCAGCCCCCGGGGGGGGCCGGCAGATACGCAGTATTTT.

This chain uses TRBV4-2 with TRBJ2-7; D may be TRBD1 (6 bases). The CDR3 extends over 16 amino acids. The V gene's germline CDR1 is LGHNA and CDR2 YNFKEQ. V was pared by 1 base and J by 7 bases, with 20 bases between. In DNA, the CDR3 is TGTGCCAGCAGCCAAGGGAGAGGACAGATTGCGCGGGAGCAGTACTTC. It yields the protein CASSQGRGQIAREQYF.

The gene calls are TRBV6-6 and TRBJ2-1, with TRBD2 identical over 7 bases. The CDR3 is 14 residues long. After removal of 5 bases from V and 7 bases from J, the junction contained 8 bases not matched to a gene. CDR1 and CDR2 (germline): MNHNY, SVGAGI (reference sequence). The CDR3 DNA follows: TGTGCCAGCAGTGGACTAGGGTCCCTGAATGAGCAGTTCTTC. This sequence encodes CASSGLGSLNEQFF.